Given below is one T cell receptor (beta chain) in context. It was at deep level that the assay was run. This table comes from immunoSEQ multiplex PCR, and its TCRdb copy is limited to in-frame clones, with some not included. The data hold 850,000 to 1,100,000 clones, with around three quarters observed a single time. The sample is drawn from a study of shared clonotypes between healthy human individuals. CDR1 is MNHEY and CDR2 is SVGAGI in the germline V gene. Between the trimmed V and J ends, which lost 6 bases and 5 bases, there was a span of 13 bases. The CDR3 covers 13 residues. The chain carries TRBV6-5 and TRBJ1-2, with unresolved D. Sample: memory CD4+ T cells from PBMCs. As to subset: CD45RA-negative fraction. The sequence derives from a man younger than 30 in good health. Some clones in this sample may be carry-over from other donors' samples. The CDR3 DNA is TGTGCCAGCAGACCCCGGGCCTCTTATGGCTACACCTTC. Its protein product is CASRPRASYGYTF.